This T cell receptor (beta chain) emerged from a study of cytomegalovirus exposure and HLA in healthy donors. Study context: From donors who were HLA-typed, an early data release held about 85 million unique TCRs.

At sampling all donors were nominally healthy, likely with unrecorded immune exposures. The PCR was carried out with 60 Vbeta primers and 13 Jbeta primers. Here immunoSEQ multiplex PCR was the method, and the copy in TCRdb shows in-frame clones only, minus some. The sample consists of 40,000 or so clones, approximately 90% of them appearing once. This clone was seen more than once but under ten times. The target antigen is unknown. Findings of the study overall: Upon later analysis, TCR association rates were observed to vary by HLA locus, being highest for DRB1 and lowest for HLA-C. TCR beta V segments were, for the most part, productive about 87% or about 30% of the time in an earlier analysis.

The sequencing input was PBMCs. The clonotype originates from a woman aged 18-30 years in good health and CMV-seronegative.

CDR3 in DNA: TGTGCCAGCAGTCATGACTACCATCCGGCCTACGAGCAGTACTTC. This codes for CASSHDYHPAYEQYF. This chain uses TRBV11-2 with TRBJ2-7; possible D gene TRBD2, 5 bases. Trimming left V 6 bases short and J 2 bases short, with 17 bases between. The CDR3 is made up of 15 amino acids. CDR1 SGHAT and CDR2 FQNNGV come from the germline V gene.